The source of this T cell receptor beta chain is a study of T cell responses to AZD1222 COVID-19 vaccine. The method was immunoSEQ multiplex PCR; TCRdb's version includes in-frame clones alone and lacks a portion of them. Seen here are approximately 50,000 clones, approximately 86% observed once, and the top ten hold around 7.3%. Both about-4-week and about-12-week second-dose recipients were combined. The V end lost 4 bases, the J end lost 0 bases, and 9 bases lay between the germline ends. The CDR3 spans 14 residues. CDR1 and CDR2 from the germline V gene are ENHRY and SYGVKD. This chain joins TRBV10-3 and TRBJ2-5; D ambiguous. The source is an adult who received the AZD1222 COVID-19 vaccine. The sample consisted of peripheral blood, taken 28 days after the second AZD1222 dose. The CDR3 nucleotides are TGTGCCATCAGTGGTAGCAGAGACCAAGAGACCCAGTACTTC. Translation gives CAISGSRDQETQYF.